A selection of T cell receptor beta chains follows, all from one sample in a study of T cell clones after liver transplantation. Measured with immunoSEQ multiplex PCR; TCRdb has only the in-frame clones, and not every one. In the table there are 70,000 or so clones, 80% to 95% of which are singletons. The sample here was CD4+ T cells from blood, taken about 25 months after liver transplant. All receptors derive from a human patient who received a liver transplant. Some T cells may possibly be graft donor cells. Each CDR3 is given with its conserved first and last residue. D genes are given only for firm matches. The listing skips clone size in some rows; elsewhere it reads once, few, many or a size class.

>TRBV9|once|TRBJ2-7|.
CASSPLDRTYEQYF
TGTGCCAGCAGCCCTTTGGACCGGACCTACGAGCAGTACTTC
>TRBV5-1|.|TRBJ2-2|TRBD2
CASRGLAGGAGELFF
TGCGCCAGCAGAGGACTAGCGGGAGGGGCCGGGGAGCTGTTTTTT
>TRBV7-2|.|TRBJ2-1|.
CASSNRASPEQFF
TGTGCCAGCAGCAACCGGGCCTCTCCGGAGCAGTTCTTC
>TRBV2|.|TRBJ1-2|.
CASNDWGGPNYGYTF
TGTGCCAGCAACGATTGGGGCGGACCTAACTATGGCTACACCTTC
>TRBV11-3|.|TRBJ2-3|.
CASSSPNTDTQYF
TGTGCCAGCAGCAGTCCGAACACAGATACGCAGTATTTT
>TRBV6-1|.|TRBJ1-1|TRBD1
CASSQDRGLPAQAFF
TGTGCCAGCAGCCAAGACAGGGGGCTACCCGCTCAAGCTTTCTTT
>TRBV5-1|.|TRBJ2-1|TRBD2
CASSLASGLAGGANNEQFF
TGCGCCAGCAGCTTGGCCTCAGGACTAGCGGGAGGAGCGAACAATGAGCAGTTCTTC
>TRBV19|.|TRBJ1-1|.
CASSITGSNTEAFF
TGTGCCAGTAGTATCACAGGGTCGAACACTGAAGCTTTCTTT
>TRBV5-6|.|TRBJ1-3|.
CASSLTASGNTIYF
TGTGCCAGCAGCTTAACAGCCTCTGGAAACACCATATATTTT
>TRBV5-5|.|TRBJ2-3|.
CASSLGQGSTDTQYF
TGTGCCAGCAGCTTGGGTCAGGGTAGCACAGATACGCAGTATTTT
>TRBV6-1|.|TRBJ1-1|.
CASRGSGMAEAFF
TGTGCCAGCAGGGGGAGCGGGATGGCTGAAGCTTTCTTT